A selection of T cell receptor beta chains follows, all from one sample in a study of blood T cell repertoires in COVID-19. Using immunoSEQ multiplex PCR, the repertoire was profiled, and TCRdb retains in-frame clones only, with some absent. The data contain 150,000 to 200,000 clones, around 88% of them singletons. Sequenced input: peripheral blood. These receptors all stem from a woman aged 25 to 39 with acute or convalescent COVID-19. CDR3s include the opening cysteine and the closing phenylalanine or tryptophan. Each record gives: J gene, CDR3 length, V gene, D gene, CDR3 protein. A D gene is named only where the DNA matches it firmly.

TRBJ1-1,13,TRBV6-6,-,CASNVQGVTEAFF
TRBJ2-7,15,TRBV4-1,TRBD2,CASSQAEREAYEQYF
TRBJ2-1,13,TRBV6-1,-,CASSDLLRNEQFF
TRBJ2-2,15,TRBV9,TRBD2,CASSVGHGEGGELFF
TRBJ2-1,17,TRBV5-1,-,CASSKEFPGNIYNEQFF
TRBJ1-2,15,TRBV30,TRBD1,CAWSVGGTGRYGYTF
TRBJ1-4,15,TRBV28,-,CASSFTGGFNEKLFF
TRBJ2-1,16,TRBV6-1,TRBD2,CASSATPGGSYNEQFF
TRBJ1-4,12,TRBV30,-,CAWSANSEKLFF
TRBJ2-5,13,TRBV28,-,CASSLGVQGTQYF
TRBJ2-7,12,TRBV3-1/TRBV3-2,-,CASSYSSYEQYF
TRBJ1-3,16,TRBV10-2,TRBD1,CASSEYQGASGNTIYF
TRBJ1-4,14,TRBV9,TRBD1,CASSAGQPNEKLFF
TRBJ1-5,14,TRBV27,-,CASSPRVSNQPQHF
TRBJ2-1,14,TRBV3-1/TRBV3-2,-,CASSQVAASHEQFF
TRBJ2-7,13,TRBV5-4,-,CASSLWGVDEQYF
TRBJ1-5,13,TRBV3-1/TRBV3-2,-,CASSQGGPGPQHF
TRBJ2-7,15,TRBV7-8,TRBD2,CASSLGGASGWEQYF
TRBJ1-5,13,TRBV2,-,CASSESSNQPQHF
TRBJ2-6,13,TRBV6-5,-,CASSGSAANVLTF
TRBJ2-1,17,TRBV24-1,TRBD2,CATSANYHREAYNEQFF
TRBJ2-2,13,TRBV28,TRBD2,CATGGRVTGELFF
TRBJ1-3,13,TRBV5-1,-,CASSYNAGNTIYF
TRBJ2-2,15,TRBV19,-,CASMGQGRATGELFF
TRBJ2-5,15,TRBV11-1,-,CASSFGSGVQETQYF
TRBJ2-6,22,TRBV28,TRBD1,CASSLVAGRQGPENSGANVLTF
TRBJ2-1,15,TRBV28,-,CASSLGTGARNEQFF
TRBJ2-3,13,TRBV5-4,-,CASSLRSTDTQYF
TRBJ1-2,10,TRBV30,TRBD1,CAWSSGQTSF
TRBJ1-3,11,TRBV6-1,-,CASSDLDCALF
TRBJ2-1,17,TRBV5-1,-,CASSLVGPPVQGNEQFF
TRBJ2-5,12,TRBV24-1,-,CATSGQGQTQYF
TRBJ2-5,15,TRBV11-3,TRBD1,CASSLEGTGVGTQYF
TRBJ2-4,13,TRBV19,-,CASSLAGVDIQYF
TRBJ1-2,11,TRBV6-5,-,CASRNAGGYTF
TRBJ1-2,12,TRBV7-9,-,CASSLDWGWNTF
TRBJ2-2,16,TRBV7-2,-,CASSPAHSPLTTELFF
TRBJ2-1,13,TRBV6-6,-,CASSPLSYNEQFF
TRBJ2-4,13,TRBV11-2,-,CASSLDLSNIQYF
TRBJ2-7,12,TRBV28,TRBD1,CASSPTGGEQYF
TRBJ1-3,13,TRBV28,-,CASTLRAGNTIYF
TRBJ2-1,14,TRBV11-2,TRBD2,CASRFSGTGNEQFF